This TCR beta chain was found in a study of Ad26.COV2.S vaccination and SARS-CoV-2 variants. Background on the study: Recipients of Ad26.COV2.S got it intramuscularly, once or twice 56 days apart.

Treatment noted: around 19 received Ad26.COV2.S at low or high dose, single or two shots; roughly five received placebo; per-sample allocation not given. Sample collection was performed on day 63 after the first vaccine or placebo injection. Repertoires were generated with immunoSEQ multiplex PCR, while TCRdb's copy carries only in-frame clones and drops some. The sample lists around 300,000 clones, around 89% occurring once. Germline CDR1 and CDR2: MDHEN and SYDVKM. The CDR3 is 16 amino acids. The ends lost 2 bases at V and 1 base at J; junction bases unmatched: 6. V is TRBV28 and J is TRBJ2-7, with 9 nucleotides matching TRBD1. This TCR derives from a person aged 18-65 years who received the Ad26.COV2.S COVID-19 vaccine or a placebo. The sample in question was peripheral blood, obtained in a trial of Ad26.COV2.S vaccine versus placebo. DNA for the CDR3: TGTGCCAGCAGTTTAGGGACAGGGTCTTTTTCCTACGAGCAGTACTTC. Amino acids: CASSLGTGSFSYEQYF.